This TCR beta chain was documented in a study of shared clonotypes between healthy human individuals. Germline V CDR1 and CDR2: SGHNT, YYREEE (reference sequence). The CDR3 contains 14 residues. Trimming took off 2 bases at V and 5 bases at J, with 10 bases between the two ends. Details on this clone: This CDR3 is also generated by other DNA sequences in the sample.

Clones were sequenced by immunoSEQ multiplex PCR, and TCRdb holds only the in-frame ones, with some missing. The sample records some 2,000,000 clones, 90% to 96% being singletons. The chain uses TRBV5-4 and TRBJ1-4; D call uncertain. Sequenced: naive CD4+ T cells sorted from blood. Subset defined: CD45RA+ positively selected. The sequence was collected from a young man in good health. CDR3 bases: TGTGCCAGCAGCTTCGGAGGTAAAAATGAAAAACTGTTTTTT. It codes for CASSFGGKNEKLFF.